Listed below are T cell receptor beta chains from one sample, sequenced in a study of cytomegalovirus exposure and HLA in healthy donors. Measured with immunoSEQ multiplex PCR; TCRdb has only the in-frame clones, and not every one. This sample has some 200,000 clones, with about 80% found just once. The sequenced sample was PBMCs. These receptors were obtained from a woman in her fifties or sixties in good health and CMV-seropositive. CDR3s include the opening cysteine and the closing phenylalanine or tryptophan. D genes are given only for firm matches. Clone size is stated in some rows and not others, as once, few, many or a class when expanded.

cdr3_aa,cdr3_nt,d_call,j_call,clone_size,v_call
CSQGGGGADTQYF,TGCAGCCAGGGCGGCGGGGGGGCAGATACGCAGTATTTT,TRBD2,TRBJ2-3,-,TRBV29-1
CASSDWTSGTDTQYF,TGTGCCAGCAGCGATTGGACTAGCGGCACAGATACGCAGTATTTT,TRBD2,TRBJ2-3,-,TRBV11-2
CASSLGDRVSPQHF,TGCGCCAGCAGCTTGGGGGACAGGGTATCGCCCCAGCATTTT,TRBD1,TRBJ1-5,once,TRBV5-1
CSVRRGSNTEAFF,TGCAGCGTAAGACGGGGGAGCAACACTGAAGCTTTCTTT,-,TRBJ1-1,-,TRBV29-1
CASSRTESYEQYF,TGCGCCAGCAGTCGGACAGAGTCCTACGAGCAGTACTTC,-,TRBJ2-7,-,TRBV6-5
CASSPGQIEKLFF,TGTGCCAGCAGCCCGGGACAGATAGAAAAACTGTTTTTT,TRBD1,TRBJ1-4,few,TRBV9
CSVDRQGGTEAFF,TGCAGCGTTGATCGGCAGGGTGGGACTGAAGCTTTCTTT,-,TRBJ1-1,once,TRBV29-1
CASSGSGVYSYEQYF,TGTGCCAGCAGCGGGAGCGGGGTCTACTCCTACGAGCAGTACTTC,TRBD2,TRBJ2-7,-,TRBV27
CASSPQGTSYNEQFF,TGTGCCAGCTCACCCCAGGGGACCTCCTACAATGAGCAGTTCTTC,-,TRBJ2-1,-,TRBV18
CASSLDQGTQYF,TGCGCCAGCAGCTTGGATCAGGGCACGCAGTATTTT,-,TRBJ2-3,-,TRBV5-1
CASSAGQGTGELFF,TGTGCCAGCAGCGCGGGACAGGGGACCGGGGAGCTGTTTTTT,TRBD1,TRBJ2-2,once,TRBV2
CATRLEKTQYF,TGTGCCACCAGACTGGAGAAGACCCAGTACTTC,-,TRBJ2-5,-,TRBV6-5
CASSPQGQGNDEQYF,TGTGCCAGTAGTCCCCAGGGACAGGGTAATGACGAGCAGTACTTC,TRBD1,TRBJ2-7,few,TRBV19
CASSGGGGMRTGELFF,TGCGCCAGCAGCGGGGGGGGCGGAATGCGCACCGGGGAGCTGTTTTTT,-,TRBJ2-2,-,TRBV5-1
CASSLGQPNEKLFF,TGCGCCAGCAGCCTTGGACAGCCAAATGAAAAACTGTTTTTT,-,TRBJ1-4,-,TRBV5-1
CASSQTSQGRETQYF,TGTGCCAGCAGTCAAACCAGTCAGGGGCGAGAGACCCAGTACTTC,-,TRBJ2-5,-,TRBV5-6
CATPGARNTGELFF,TGCGCCACCCCAGGCGCCCGAAACACCGGGGAGCTGTTTTTT,-,TRBJ2-2,-,TRBV10-2
CASSPQRAQPQHF,TGTGCCAGCAGTCCACAGCGGGCTCAGCCCCAGCATTTT,-,TRBJ1-5,-,TRBV27
CASSEGGGPNYGYTF,TGTGCCAGCAGCGAGGGGGGGGGACCTAACTATGGCTACACCTTC,-,TRBJ1-2,few,TRBV9
CSVRVAGATNTQYF,TGCAGCGTAAGGGTAGCGGGAGCCACAAATACGCAGTATTTT,TRBD2,TRBJ2-3,-,TRBV29-1
CASSESGTAGNTIYF,TGTGCCAGCAGTGAATCCGGGACAGCTGGAAACACCATATATTTT,TRBD1,TRBJ1-3,-,TRBV25-1
CASSTQGMNTEAFF,TGTGCCAGCAGTACCCAGGGAATGAACACTGAAGCTTTCTTT,-,TRBJ1-1,once,TRBV6-5
CASSSAGTGELFF,TGTGCCAGCAGCTCCGCAGGGACCGGGGAGCTGTTTTTT,-,TRBJ2-2,-,TRBV11-3
CASKAGAQNEQFF,TGTGCCAGCAAAGCGGGAGCTCAAAATGAGCAGTTCTTC,TRBD2,TRBJ2-1,-,TRBV6-1
CASSSPGLASYNEQFF,TGCGCCAGCAGCTCTCCGGGACTAGCGAGTTACAATGAGCAGTTCTTC,TRBD2,TRBJ2-1,-,TRBV5-1
CASRRGGGTGELFF,TGTGCCAGCAGACGGGGGGGAGGGACCGGGGAGCTGTTTTTT,TRBD2,TRBJ2-2,-,TRBV27
CASSPLAGGKETQYF,TGTGCCAGCAGTCCTCTAGCGGGGGGGAAAGAGACCCAGTACTTC,TRBD2,TRBJ2-5,-,TRBV28
CASTKKGANTEAFF,TGTGCCAGTACTAAAAAAGGGGCGAACACTGAAGCTTTCTTT,-,TRBJ1-1,-,TRBV19
CASSSIPGQHEQYF,TGTGCCAGCAGCTCAATCCCCGGACAGCACGAGCAGTACTTC,-,TRBJ2-7,-,TRBV7-2
CASSRWFLAGNNEQFF,TGCGCCAGCAGTAGATGGTTCCTAGCGGGGAACAATGAGCAGTTCTTC,TRBD2,TRBJ2-1,-,TRBV10-2
CASRTVSNQPQHF,TGTGCCAGCAGGACAGTTAGCAATCAGCCCCAGCATTTT,-,TRBJ1-5,few,TRBV6-1
CASSGGSQGSQPQHF,TGTGCCAGCAGTGGAGGTAGTCAGGGAAGTCAGCCCCAGCATTTT,-,TRBJ1-5,medium-sized,TRBV2
CASSATLRGNQPRHF,TGTGCCAGCAGTGCAACTCTCAGGGGCAATCAGCCCCGGCATTTT,-,TRBJ1-5,-,TRBV2
CASSVTSGNNEQFF,TGTGCCAGCAGCGTGACTAGCGGAAACAATGAGCAGTTCTTC,TRBD2,TRBJ2-1,-,TRBV9
CASRRTSGTTDTQYF,TGTGCCAGCAGACGAACTAGCGGGACTACAGATACGCAGTATTTT,TRBD2,TRBJ2-3,once,TRBV2
CASSVVQGAGEQYF,TGTGCCAGCAGCGTAGTACAGGGGGCCGGCGAGCAGTACTTC,TRBD1,TRBJ2-7,-,TRBV9
CAWSRTGENTIYF,TGTGCCTGGAGCCGTACAGGGGAAAACACCATATATTTT,TRBD1,TRBJ1-3,-,TRBV30
CASRDPGTGGNLNYGYTF,TGCGCCAGCAGAGACCCTGGGACAGGGGGTAACCTCAACTATGGCTACACCTTC,TRBD1,TRBJ1-2,-,TRBV10-1
CASSLADRGTEAFF,TGTGCCAGCAGCTTAGCAGACCGGGGTACTGAAGCTTTCTTT,-,TRBJ1-1,once,TRBV7-2